Each of the 27 T cell receptor beta chains below was sequenced from the same sample in a study of shared clonotypes between healthy human individuals (dated by TCRdb to about 2020). Library preparation employed the immunoSEQ multiplex PCR assay. Entries here come from immuneACCESS through TCRdb and include only in-frame sequences with V and J called. Some clones fail to appear in such tables; in the studies checked, an unresolved V gene covers under half of the shortfall, and the cause of the remainder is unknown. In all, the sample holds about 600,000 clones, and less than 98% of those were seen once. The ten largest clones take up roughly 0.055% of the sample. Material: naive CD4+ T cells sorted from blood. Read against the paper, the sample's cell subset or site label means: CD45RA+ positively selected. These receptors were taken from a woman aged 25 to 39 in good health.

This sequence joins TRBV11-2 and TRBJ1-4; D is unclear. Per the germline V gene, CDR1 is SGHAT and CDR2 is FQNNGV. This CDR3 comprises 12 residues. Trimming left V 1 base short and J 7 bases short, with 4 bases between. The CDR3 bases are TGTGCCAGCAGCTTAGCTGGTGAAAAACTGTTTTTT. It codes for CASSLAGEKLFF.

V usage is TRBV6-5 and J usage is TRBJ1-2; D remains ambiguous. Germline assignment: CDR1 MNHEY and CDR2 SVGAGI. Trimming cost V 0 bases and J 2 bases, with 10 bases left between them. CDR3 length equals 15 residues. CDR3 nucleotide sequence: TGTGCCAGCAGTTACTCGGTAGGCACCAACTATGGCTACACCTTC. Translation gives CASSYSVGTNYGYTF.

V gene TRBV5-6 combines with J gene TRBJ2-1; 7 bases align to TRBD2. Trimming at V came to 4 bases and at J to 10 bases, leaving 8 bases not matched to a gene. The CDR3 is 13 residues long. Germline CDR1 reads SGHDT; CDR2 reads YYEEEE. CDR3 protein: CASSLTSVSEQFF. Here the CDR3 DNA reads TGTGCCAGCAGCCTAACTAGCGTCTCGGAGCAGTTCTTC.

The chain carries TRBV19 and TRBJ2-5, with 11 bases aligning to TRBD2. The germline CDR1 and CDR2 sequences are LNHDA and SQIVND (reference sequence). With V trimmed by 3 bases and J by 2 bases, 11 bases remained unmatched. This CDR3 region has 18 residues. The DNA for the CDR3 is TGTGCCAGTAGTATGGTAGCGGGAGGGCCCGGCCTACAAGAGACCCAGTACTTC. It specifies CASSMVAGGPGLQETQYF. Together with reference TRBV19 and TRBJ2-5, the CDR3 gives the full variable domain: DGGITQSPKYLFRKEGQNVTLSCEQNLNHDAMYWYRQDPGQGLRLIYYSQIVNDFQKGDIAEGYSVSREKKESFPLTVTSAQKNPTAFYLCASSMVAGGPGLQETQYFGPGTRLLVL.

In this sample, this clone turned up once. This chain connects TRBV28 to TRBJ2-1; TRBD2 matches 9 bases. Per germline, CDR1 MDHEN and CDR2 SYDVKM. The J segment lost 5 bases and the V segment lost 3 bases, leaving 8 bases of the junction unmatched. This CDR3 comprises 16 residues. CDR3 DNA: TGTGCCAGCAGTTTCTTTTATAGCGGGAGACACAATGAGCAGTTCTTC. This translates into CASSFFYSGRHNEQFF. Supplemented by reference TRBV28 and TRBJ2-1, the full variable domain reads DVKVTQSSRYLVKRTGEKVFLECVQDMDHENMFWYRQDPGLGLRLIYFSYDVKMKEKGDIPEGYSVSREKKERFSLILESASTNQTSMYLCASSFFYSGRHNEQFFGPGTRLTVL.

The V gene is TRBV7-3, the J gene TRBJ2-7; 9 positions agree with TRBD2. Trimming took 5 bases from V and 6 from J; bases not matched to a gene: 11. The CDR3 spans 15 residues. Germline CDR1 and CDR2: SGHTA and FQGTGA. CDR3 bases: TGTGCCAGCAGCCCGACCGGGACTAGCACCGTCGAGCAGTACTTC. Protein product: CASSPTGTSTVEQYF.

On this clone: The same CDR3 also results from other DNA sequences found in this sample. CDR3 sequence (DNA): TGTGCCAGCATAGGAGCAGTGAGCACAGATACGCAGTATTTT. Translation: CASIGAVSTDTQYF. V usage is TRBV2 and J usage is TRBJ2-3; D is uncertain. V was shortened by 7 bases and J by 0 bases, with 11 bases between the two germline ends. The CDR3 has 14 amino acids. Germline V lookup: CDR1 SNHLY, CDR2 FYNNEI.

The chain recombines TRBV5-1 with TRBJ2-5; D is unresolved. From germline, CDR1 is SGHRS and CDR2 YFSETQ. The CDR3 runs to 15 residues. With 1 base removed from V and 2 bases from J, the gap between germline ends came to 12 bases. CDR3 loop: CASSLNVGEQETQYF. DNA for the CDR3: TGCGCCAGCAGCTTGAATGTAGGAGAACAAGAGACCCAGTACTTC.

The rearrangement links TRBV29-1 to TRBJ2-5, with D unclear. The CDR3 runs 12 residues. Trimming removed 4 bases at V and 1 base at J, with 7 bases between. CDR1 and CDR2 (germline): SQVTM, ANQGSEA. This CDR3 is CSVVGAQETQYF. CDR3 DNA sequence: TGCAGCGTTGTTGGTGCCCAAGAGACCCAGTACTTC.

The chain recombines TRBV7-9 with TRBJ1-2; maybe TRBD1 (5 bases). V lost 5 bases and J lost 4, with 14 bases in between. The CDR3 spans 14 residues. CDR1 is SEHNR, CDR2 FQNEAQ, per germline (reference sequence). This chain's CDR3 is CASSPPPGRYGYTF. The DNA of the CDR3 is TGTGCCAGCAGCCCACCCCCAGGGCGCTATGGCTACACCTTC.

The V gene is TRBV7-7, the J gene TRBJ2-5; D gene unclear. The V gene's germline CDR1 is SSHAT and CDR2 FNYEAQ (reference sequence). This CDR3 contains 14 residues. V gave up 5 bases and J gave up 0 bases, with 10 bases separating them. CDR3 amino acids: CASSKSSNQETQYF. The CDR3 bases are TGTGCCAGCAGCAAATCGAGCAACCAAGAGACCCAGTACTTC. The full variable domain, rest sourced from reference TRBV7-7 and TRBJ2-5, is GAGVSQSPRYKVTKRGQDVTLRCDPISSHATLYWYQQALGQGPEFLTYFNYEAQPDKSGLPSDRFSAERPEGSISTLTIQRTEQRDSAMYRCASSKSSNQETQYFGPGTRLLVL.

The table lists this clone with a count of one. The V and J genes are TRBV6-1 and TRBJ1-4; D ambiguous. Germline loops: CDR1 MNHNS, CDR2 SASEGT. Trimming pared 2 bases from V and 8 bases from J, leaving 9 bases between. The CDR3 spans 13 residues. The CDR3, as DNA: TGTGCCAGCAGTGAACGGCCTGAGGAAAAACTGTTTTTT. This translates into CASSERPEEKLFF.

In this sample, this clone turned up once. The genes are TRBV15 and TRBJ2-4; 11 nucleotides line up with TRBD2. CDR3 length: 19 residues. Looked up from germline, CDR1 is LNHNV and CDR2 is YYDKDF (reference sequence). Trimming cost V 3 bases and J 4 bases; bases outside gene matches: 14. The DNA of the CDR3 is TGTGCCACCAGCAGTCCTCCGGGACTAGCGGCCGGTACAAAAAACATTCAGTACTTC. Translated: CATSSPPGLAAGTKNIQYF.

The chain uses TRBV29-1 and TRBJ2-2, with D possibly matching TRBD2 (5 bases). The CDR3 loop spans 14 amino acids. Germline assignment: CDR1 SQVTM and CDR2 ANQGSEA. The V and J ends lost 5 bases and 4 bases respectively, with 14 bases between them. Written as DNA, the CDR3 is TGCAGCGTTCGGGCTAGCTCATCCACCGGGGAGCTGTTTTTT. Translating it yields CSVRASSSTGELFF.

The chain's CDR3 is CASKGTDTQYF. CDR3 nucleotide sequence: TGTGCCAGCAAAGGCACAGATACGCAGTATTTT. The V call is TRBV28, the J call TRBJ2-3; D remains unclear. V was cut by 7 bases and J by 1 base, with 3 bases left in between. There are 11 residues in the CDR3. Per germline, CDR1 MDHEN and CDR2 SYDVKM.

The rearrangement joins TRBV28 to TRBJ1-1; D is undetermined. The CDR3 contains 13 residues. The germline CDR1 and CDR2 sequences are MDHEN and SYDVKM. V was clipped by 5 bases and J by 9 bases, with 16 bases between them. The CDR3 DNA follows: TGTGCCAGCAGTCCGGGCGACGGCCCAAAAGCTTTCTTT. Translation gives CASSPGDGPKAFF.

The rearrangement links TRBV11-2 to TRBJ2-2; 8 bases fit TRBD2. The CDR3 runs 15 residues. Germline CDR1 and CDR2: SGHAT and FQNNGV. V gave up 1 base and J gave up 6 bases; unmatched junction bases: 4. The CDR3 DNA reads as TGTGCCAGCAGCTTAGGGACTAGCTTGGCCGGGGAGCTGTTTTTT. It codes for CASSLGTSLAGELFF. Complete variable domain (other parts from reference TRBV11-2 and TRBJ2-2): EAGVAQSPRYKIIEKRQSVAFWCNPISGHATLYWYQQILGQGPKLLIQFQNNGVVDDSQLPKDRFSAERLKGVDSTLKIQPAKLEDSAVYLCASSLGTSLAGELFFGEGSRLTVL.

The rearrangement joins TRBV27 to TRBJ2-6; D not certain. The germline gives CDR1 MNHEY, CDR2 SMNVEV (reference sequence). Trimming removed 2 bases from V and 0 bases from J, with 17 bases in between. The CDR3 sequence is 19 residues long. Here the CDR3 DNA reads TGTGCCAGCAGTTTAGTAGCTAGGGCCCACAGCTCTGGGGCCAACGTCCTGACTTTC. Translation gives CASSLVARAHSSGANVLTF.

J is TRBJ2-5 and V is TRBV6-1; no firm D call. CDR3 size: 16 residues. With 6 bases removed from V and 5 bases from J, the gap between germline ends came to 22 bases. Per germline, CDR1 MNHNS and CDR2 SASEGT. The CDR3 loop reads CASSELGGIAAETQYF. In DNA form, the CDR3 reads TGTGCCAGCAGCGAACTGGGTGGGATAGCCGCGGAGACCCAGTACTTC.

To note about this clone: Other DNA sequences in the sample encode the same CDR3. J is TRBJ2-7 and V is TRBV28; no clear D gene. The CDR3 has 11 residues. V was clipped by 3 bases and J by 3 bases, with 3 bases between them. Germline CDR1 MDHEN, CDR2 SYDVKM. CDR3 DNA: TGTGCCAGCAGTTTGTTCTACGAGCAGTACTTC. It specifies CASSLFYEQYF.

The chain has TRBV11-2 and TRBJ2-7; 10 nucleotides align to TRBD1. The CDR3 length is 15 residues. Germline V gene lookup returns CDR1 SGHAT and CDR2 FQNNGV. V trimming: 5 bases; J trimming: 2 bases; junction bases outside the gene matches: 6. The CDR3 sequence: CASSAGTGEPYEQYF. CDR3 DNA sequence: TGTGCCAGCAGCGCGGGGACAGGGGAGCCCTACGAGCAGTACTTC.

The V and J genes are TRBV29-1 and TRBJ2-5; no clear D gene. CDR1 and CDR2 (germline): SQVTM, ANQGSEA. The CDR3 loop spans 15 amino acids. V shed 1 base and J shed 5 bases, with 17 bases lying between them. This chain's CDR3 is CSVEAGAGFEETQYF. In DNA, the CDR3 is TGCAGCGTTGAAGCGGGCGCCGGTTTTGAGGAGACCCAGTACTTC.

The chain couples TRBV7-9 to TRBJ2-2; 12 positions agree with TRBD2. V was clipped by 5 bases and J by 6 bases; unmatched bases: 4. CDR3 length equals 15 residues. Germline lookup yields CDR1 SEHNR and CDR2 FQNEAQ (reference sequence). CDR3 nucleotides: TGTGCCAGCAGCACGGGACTAGCGGGTCCCGGGGAGCTGTTTTTT. It codes for CASSTGLAGPGELFF.

Regarding this clone: The sample carries other DNA sequences with the same CDR3. The rearrangement uses TRBV9 and TRBJ2-1; D is possibly TRBD2 (5 bases). V was shortened by 3 bases and J by 0 bases, with 10 bases between the two germline ends. The length of the CDR3 is 15 residues. The germline V gene has CDR1 SGDLS and CDR2 YYNGEE. The DNA for the CDR3 is TGTGCCAGCAGCGCAAGCGGTAGCTCCTACAATGAGCAGTTCTTC. It specifies CASSASGSSYNEQFF. The variable domain in full, with the rest retrieved from reference TRBV9 and TRBJ2-1, is DSGVTQTPKHLITATGQRVTLRCSPRSGDLSVYWYQQSLDQGLQFLIQYYNGEERAKGNILERFSAQQFPDLHSELNLSSLELGDSALYFCASSASGSSYNEQFFGPGTRLTVL.

J is TRBJ2-7 and V is TRBV19; 9 bases line up with TRBD1. The CDR3 has 13 residues. Germline V gene data show CDR1 as LNHDA and CDR2 as SQIVND (reference sequence). Trimming took 5 bases from V and 6 from J; bases not matched to a gene: 5. The CDR3 loop reads CASSPHRGLEQYF. DNA for the CDR3: TGTGCCAGTAGTCCCCACAGGGGGCTCGAGCAGTACTTC. Filled out from reference TRBV19 and TRBJ2-7, the complete variable domain reads DGGITQSPKYLFRKEGQNVTLSCEQNLNHDAMYWYRQDPGQGLRLIYYSQIVNDFQKGDIAEGYSVSREKKESFPLTVTSAQKNPTAFYLCASSPHRGLEQYFGPGTRLTVT.

The chain has TRBV28 and TRBJ2-7, with a possible D match to TRBD1 (7 bases). The CDR3 runs to 19 residues. Trimming cost V 4 bases and J 3 bases, with 28 bases left between them. Germline V gene data show CDR1 as MDHEN and CDR2 as SYDVKM. The CDR3 sequence is CASSYGIWSLGRGDYEQYF. The DNA for the CDR3 is TGTGCCAGCAGTTATGGGATTTGGTCCTTAGGCAGGGGGGACTACGAGCAGTACTTC. Full variable domain (missing parts from reference TRBV28 and TRBJ2-7): DVKVTQSSRYLVKRTGEKVFLECVQDMDHENMFWYRQDPGLGLRLIYFSYDVKMKEKGDIPEGYSVSREKKERFSLILESASTNQTSMYLCASSYGIWSLGRGDYEQYFGPGTRLTVT.

The J gene is TRBJ1-2, the V gene TRBV29-1, with 12 nucleotides matching TRBD1. This CDR3 is 15 amino acids long. After removal of 6 bases from V and 8 bases from J, the junction contained 13 bases not matched to a gene. Germline lookup yields CDR1 SQVTM and CDR2 ANQGSEA. Here the CDR3 DNA reads TGCAGCGTCCTCGGGCCGGGACAGGGGGCACAAGGCTACACCTTC. Encoded protein: CSVLGPGQGAQGYTF.